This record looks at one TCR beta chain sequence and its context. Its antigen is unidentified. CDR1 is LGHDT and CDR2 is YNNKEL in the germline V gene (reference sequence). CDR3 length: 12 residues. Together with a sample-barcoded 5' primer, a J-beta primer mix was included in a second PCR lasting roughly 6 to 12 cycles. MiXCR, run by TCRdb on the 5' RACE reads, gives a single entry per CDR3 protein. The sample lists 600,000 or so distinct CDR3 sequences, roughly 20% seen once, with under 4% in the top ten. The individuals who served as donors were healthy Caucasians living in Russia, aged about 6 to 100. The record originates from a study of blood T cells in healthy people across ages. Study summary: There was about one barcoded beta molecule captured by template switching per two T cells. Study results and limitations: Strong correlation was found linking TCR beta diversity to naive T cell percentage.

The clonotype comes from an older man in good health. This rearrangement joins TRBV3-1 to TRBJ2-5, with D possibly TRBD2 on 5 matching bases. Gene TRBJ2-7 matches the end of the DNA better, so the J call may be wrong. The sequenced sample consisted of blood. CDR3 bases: TGTGCCAGCAGCACGGACGGAGGCGAGCAGTACTTC. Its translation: CASSTDGGEQYF.